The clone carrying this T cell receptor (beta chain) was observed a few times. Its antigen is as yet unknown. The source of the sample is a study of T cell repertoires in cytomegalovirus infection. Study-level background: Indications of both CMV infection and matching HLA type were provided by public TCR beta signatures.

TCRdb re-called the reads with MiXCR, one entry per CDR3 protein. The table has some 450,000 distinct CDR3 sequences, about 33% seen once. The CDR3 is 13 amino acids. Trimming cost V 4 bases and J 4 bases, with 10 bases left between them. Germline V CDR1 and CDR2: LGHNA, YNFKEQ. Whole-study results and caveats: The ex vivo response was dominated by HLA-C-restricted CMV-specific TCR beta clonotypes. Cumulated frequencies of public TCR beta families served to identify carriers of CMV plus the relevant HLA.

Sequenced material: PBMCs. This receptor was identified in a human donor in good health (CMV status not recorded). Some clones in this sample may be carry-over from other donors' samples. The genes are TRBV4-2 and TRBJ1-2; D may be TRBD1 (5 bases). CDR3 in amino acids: CASSLGHSYGYTF. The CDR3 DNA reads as TGTGCCAGCAGCCTAGGACATAGCTATGGCTACACCTTC.